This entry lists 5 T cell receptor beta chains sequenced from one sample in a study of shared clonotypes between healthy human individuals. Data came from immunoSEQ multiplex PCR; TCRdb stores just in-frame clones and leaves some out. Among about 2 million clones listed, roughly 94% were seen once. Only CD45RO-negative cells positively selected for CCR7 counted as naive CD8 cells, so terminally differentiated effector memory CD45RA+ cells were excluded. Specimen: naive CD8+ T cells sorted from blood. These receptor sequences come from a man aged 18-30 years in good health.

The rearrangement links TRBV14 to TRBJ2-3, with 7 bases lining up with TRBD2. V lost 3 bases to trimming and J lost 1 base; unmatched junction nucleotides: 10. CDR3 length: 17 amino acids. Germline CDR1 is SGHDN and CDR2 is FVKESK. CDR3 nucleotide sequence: TGTGCCAGCAGCCAGCTCCTAGCGGAGAGCCGCACAGATACGCAGTATTTT. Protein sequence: CASSQLLAESRTDTQYF. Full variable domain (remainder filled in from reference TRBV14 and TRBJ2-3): EAGVTQFPSHSVIEKGQTVTLRCDPISGHDNLYWYRRVMGKEIKFLLHFVKESKQDESGMPNNRFLAERTGGTYSTLKVQPAELEDSGVYFCASSQLLAESRTDTQYFGPGTRLTVL.

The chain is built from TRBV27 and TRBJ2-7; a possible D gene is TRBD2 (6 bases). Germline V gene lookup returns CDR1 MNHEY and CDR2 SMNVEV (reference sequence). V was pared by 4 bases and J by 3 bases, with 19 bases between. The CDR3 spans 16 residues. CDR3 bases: TGTGCCAGCAGTTCATCGAGCGGGCAGGTGAACTACGAGCAGTACTTC. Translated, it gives CASSSSSGQVNYEQYF.

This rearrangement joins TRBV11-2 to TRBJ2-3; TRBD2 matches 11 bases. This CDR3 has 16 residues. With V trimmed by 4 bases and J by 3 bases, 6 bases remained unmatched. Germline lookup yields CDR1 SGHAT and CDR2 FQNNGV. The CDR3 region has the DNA TGTGCCAGCAGCTCACTAGCGGGAGATGGAACAGATACGCAGTATTTT. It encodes CASSSLAGDGTDTQYF.

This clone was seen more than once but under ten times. CDR3 sequence reads: CASSREASSPLHF. CDR3 sequence (DNA): TGTGCCAGTAGTAGAGAGGCCTCTTCACCCCTCCACTTT. V usage is TRBV19 and J usage is TRBJ1-6; D is undetermined. The V gene's germline CDR1 is LNHDA and CDR2 SQIVND (reference sequence). The CDR3 is made up of 13 amino acids. V was clipped by 4 bases and J by 9 bases, with 10 bases between them.

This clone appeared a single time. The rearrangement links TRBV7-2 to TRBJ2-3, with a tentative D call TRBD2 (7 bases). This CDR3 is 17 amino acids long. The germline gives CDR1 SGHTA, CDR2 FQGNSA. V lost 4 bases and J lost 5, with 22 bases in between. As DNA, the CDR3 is TGTGCCAGCAGCTCAGGTCCTCTGGGGGCTAGCGGAGATACGCAGTATTTT. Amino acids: CASSSGPLGASGDTQYF.